The clone carrying this T cell receptor (beta chain) was seen a single time. Its antigen is undetermined. Profiling relied on immunoSEQ multiplex PCR, and the TCRdb table lists in-frame clones only, not all of them. The sample comprises some 4,300 clones, 90% to 97% of which are singletons, and 2.5% to 3% rests with the top ten. The data originate from a study of T cell clonotyping in hematopoietic cell transplantation. Study findings and constraints: Recipient TCR diversity dropped after transplant; expanded clonotypes rose from day 30 to 180.

Looked up from germline, CDR1 is MNHNY and CDR2 is SVGAGI (reference sequence). This CDR3 has 16 amino acids. Trimming took 8 bases from V and 8 from J; bases not matched to a gene: 17. The V call is TRBV6-6, the J call TRBJ2-1; the match to TRBD2 covers 8 bases. The clonotype comes from a male patient between 35 and 55 years old who had an allogeneic stem cell transplant from a related donor, so the T cells may come from the graft donor. Some clones in this sample may be carry-over from other donors' samples. The sequenced sample was PBMCs, obtained 100 days after allogeneic stem cell transplant. The CDR3 coding sequence is TGTGCCAGCTCAGATCCCGTGGCGGGGGGCCAGGATGAGCAGTTCTTC. Its protein product is CASSDPVAGGQDEQFF.